A single T cell receptor beta chain is shown here with its context. Per the original methods: Amplification with reference gene primers provided the estimates of nucleated cell counts. The method was immunoSEQ multiplex PCR; TCRdb's version includes in-frame clones alone and lacks a portion of them. That table is the source of V, J and clone size, and D and trimming were worked out from the DNA. Of a few hundred thousand clones listed, approximately 85% are singletons. Seattle-derived patients entered the study during active infection and were followed longitudinally. This record comes from a study of blood T cell repertoires in COVID-19. Study-level information: Whether acute or convalescent, the COVID-19 samples came from the United States, Italy and Spain. Sample material is recorded as cDNA or gDNA derived from T cells, B-cell-depleted T cells, or PBMCs.

Germline values: CDR1 WSHSY, CDR2 SAAADI. With V trimmed by 1 base and J by 0 bases, 11 bases remained unmatched. This CDR3 spans 18 amino acids. The origin of this receptor is a human donor with COVID-19, enrolled during active disease. The donor label of this sample is uncertain. The chain couples TRBV10-2 to TRBJ1-2; 7 bases fit TRBD1. Sequencing used peripheral blood. In DNA, the CDR3 is TGCGCCAGCAGTGAGTTAGGGGGCCAGGCCCTAGCTAACTATGGCTACACCTTC. Amino acid sequence: CASSELGGQALANYGYTF.